This note documents a single T cell receptor (beta chain) sequence. The data were taken from a study of identical twins. TCRdb re-called the 5' RACE reads through MiXCR, storing one row per CDR3 protein. The data contain 640,000 or so distinct CDR3 sequences, around 6% of them singletons. V lost 4 bases to trimming and J lost 3 bases, with 15 bases between them. Germline CDR1 is DFQATT and CDR2 is SNEGSKA (reference sequence). This CDR3 is 14 amino acids long. The sequence was collected from a man aged 18 to 29 in good health. Material: naive T cells sorted from blood. The J gene is TRBJ2-5, the V gene TRBV20-1; tentatively, D is TRBD2 (6 bases). The CDR3 DNA follows: TGCAGTGCTACCATAGCGGTTGTGGAAGAGACCCAGTACTTC. It encodes CSATIAVVEETQYF.